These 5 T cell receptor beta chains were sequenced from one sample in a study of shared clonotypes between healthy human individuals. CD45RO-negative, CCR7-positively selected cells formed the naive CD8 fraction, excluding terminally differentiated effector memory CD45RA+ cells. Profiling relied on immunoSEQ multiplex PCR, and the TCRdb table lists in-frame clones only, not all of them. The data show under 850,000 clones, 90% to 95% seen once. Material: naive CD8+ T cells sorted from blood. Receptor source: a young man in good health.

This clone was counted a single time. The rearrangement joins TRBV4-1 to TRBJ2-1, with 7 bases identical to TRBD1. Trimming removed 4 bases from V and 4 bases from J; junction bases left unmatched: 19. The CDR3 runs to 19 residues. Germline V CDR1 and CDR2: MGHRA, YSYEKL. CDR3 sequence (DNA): TGCGCCAGCAGCCCCCCTCTATACGACGGGACAGACCTATACAATGAGCAGTTCTTC. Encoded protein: CASSPPLYDGTDLYNEQFF.

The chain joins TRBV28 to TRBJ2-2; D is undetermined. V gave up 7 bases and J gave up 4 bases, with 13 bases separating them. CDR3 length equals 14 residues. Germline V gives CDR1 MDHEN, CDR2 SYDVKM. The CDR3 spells CASIGVTFTGELFF. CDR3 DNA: TGTGCCAGCATTGGGGTCACATTCACCGGGGAGCTGTTTTTT.

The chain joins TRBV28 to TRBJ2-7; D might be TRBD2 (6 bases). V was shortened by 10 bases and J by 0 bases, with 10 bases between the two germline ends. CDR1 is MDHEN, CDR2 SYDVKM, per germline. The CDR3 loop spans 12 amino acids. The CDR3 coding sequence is TGTGCCACTATAGCGGACTCCTACGAGCAGTACTTC. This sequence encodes CATIADSYEQYF.

This chain's CDR3 is CASSHRPFNQPQHF. The DNA for the CDR3 is TGCGCCAGCAGCCACCGGCCCTTCAATCAGCCCCAGCATTTT. J is TRBJ1-5 and V is TRBV4-3; D remains ambiguous. There are 14 residues in the CDR3. Trimming shortened V by 3 bases and J by 3 bases, and 9 bases separated the two germline ends. Germline CDR1 and CDR2: LGHNA and YSLEER.

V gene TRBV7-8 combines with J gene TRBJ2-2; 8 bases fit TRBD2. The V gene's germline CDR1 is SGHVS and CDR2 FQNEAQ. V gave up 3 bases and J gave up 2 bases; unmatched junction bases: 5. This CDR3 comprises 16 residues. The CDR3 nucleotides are TGTGCCAGCAGCTTTTCGCGGGAGGAAAACACCGGGGAGCTGTTTTTT. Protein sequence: CASSFSREENTGELFF.